This entry lists 27 T cell receptor beta chains sequenced from one sample in a study of cytomegalovirus exposure and HLA in healthy donors. Some clones are missing from TCRdb's copy, which holds only in-frame ones; the method was immunoSEQ multiplex PCR. Of 150,000 to 200,000 clones detected, more than 70% appear once; the ten largest clones hold around 1.6%. Source material: PBMCs. These receptor sequences come from a woman aged 18 to 35 in good health and CMV-seronegative.

DNA for the CDR3: TGCGCCAGCAGCGACCGAAGGGGGAGCTCCTACAATGAGCAGTTCTTC. Translation: CASSDRRGSSYNEQFF. The chain carries TRBV5-1 and TRBJ2-1; a possible D gene is TRBD1 (6 bases). V shed 4 bases and J shed 0 bases, with 14 bases lying between them. Germline V gene lookup returns CDR1 SGHRS and CDR2 YFSETQ. There are 16 residues in the CDR3. Full variable domain (rest looked up from reference TRBV5-1 and TRBJ2-1): KAGVTQTPRYLIKTRGQQVTLSCSPISGHRSVSWYQQTPGQGLQFLFEYFSETQRNKGNFPGRFSGRQFSNSRSEMNVSTLELGDSALYLCASSDRRGSSYNEQFFGPGTRLTVL.

CDR3: CASASSGNTIYF. The CDR3 DNA sequence: TGTGCCAGCGCGAGCTCTGGAAACACCATATATTTT. The chain carries TRBV6-1 and TRBJ1-3; no definite D call. CDR3 length: 12 amino acids. CDR1 is MNHNS, CDR2 SASEGT, per germline. Trimming stripped 8 bases from V and 0 bases from J, with 5 bases between.

In its sample, this clone was seen a few times. This chain uses TRBV20-1 with TRBJ2-7; D is perhaps TRBD2 (6 bases). This CDR3 is built from 11 residues. The V end was cut by 5 bases, the J end by 6 bases, with 11 bases between. CDR1 and CDR2 from the germline V gene are DFQATT and SNEGSKA (reference sequence). The chain's CDR3 is CSASRLGEQYF. The CDR3 DNA is TGCAGTGCTTCCCGACTAGGCGAGCAGTACTTC.

The rearrangement joins TRBV5-3 to TRBJ1-3, with D uncertain. TRBV5-3 is known as an ORF, though its function is uncertain. The V and J ends lost 5 bases and 1 base respectively, with 10 bases between them. The CDR3 totals 14 residues. CDR3 residues: CARRPGRSGNTIYF. The DNA of the CDR3 is TGTGCCAGAAGGCCGGGGAGATCTGGAAACACCATATATTTT.

A note on this clone: One end of the junction varies from germline; a read error may be responsible. The genes are TRBV13 and TRBJ2-6; 12 positions match TRBD2. The length of the CDR3 is 21 residues. Germline V gene data show CDR1 as PRHDT and CDR2 as FYEKMQ (reference sequence). In DNA, the CDR3 is TGTGCCAGCAGCCTAGGGACTAGCGGGCCAAAGGATGGCTCTGGGGCCAACGTCCTGACTTTC. It yields the protein CASSLGTSGPKDGSGANVLTF.

V and J are TRBV30 and TRBJ1-4, with 8 bases identical to TRBD1. V shed 8 bases, J shed 1 base, and the junction held 9 bases outside the gene matches. The germline V gene has CDR1 GTSNPN and CDR2 SVGIG (reference sequence). The CDR3 spans 15 residues. The CDR3: CAAKDRAGTNEKLFF. CDR3 bases: TGTGCCGCAAAGGACAGGGCCGGAACTAATGAAAAACTGTTTTTT.

This rearrangement joins TRBV6-6 to TRBJ1-5; 8 bases are shared with TRBD1. Per the germline V gene, CDR1 is MNHNY and CDR2 is SVGAGI (reference sequence). J gave up 3 bases and V 6 bases, and 4 bases lay outside the gene matches. CDR3 length: 14 residues. CDR3 sequence: CASSWTGNNQPQHF. In nucleotides, the CDR3 is TGTGCCAGCAGCTGGACAGGGAACAATCAGCCCCAGCATTTT.

The chain uses TRBV6-5 and TRBJ2-2; TRBD2 agrees at 7 bases. CDR1 is MNHEY and CDR2 is SVGAGI in the germline V gene. Losses at the gene ends were 5 bases for V and 8 bases for J; bases not matched to a gene: 2. The CDR3 totals 12 residues. The DNA for the CDR3 is TGTGCCAGCAGTACGCGGGGGGGGGAGCTGTTTTTT. Translated, it gives CASSTRGGELFF.

CDR3 region: CASSLSSPGLRDRNYGYTF. The CDR3 DNA follows: TGTGCCAGCAGTTTATCGAGCCCAGGTCTCCGTGACAGGAACTATGGCTACACCTTC. The chain joins TRBV27 to TRBJ1-2, with D tentatively TRBD1 (6 bases). The CDR3 length is 19 residues. Germline CDR1 is MNHEY and CDR2 is SMNVEV (reference sequence). V was cut by 0 bases and J by 2 bases, with 22 bases left in between.

V usage is TRBV10-1 and J usage is TRBJ2-1, with 13 nucleotides matching TRBD2. The V and J ends lost 5 bases and 9 bases, in that order; junction bases with no gene match: 16. The CDR3 length is 18 residues. CDR1 WNHNN and CDR2 SYGVQD come from the germline V gene (reference sequence). CDR3 DNA: TGCGCCAGCAGTTCAGGGACTAGCGGGGCCTCACGTCGGGGTGAGCAGTTCTTC. Translated: CASSSGTSGASRRGEQFF.

V gene TRBV11-2 combines with J gene TRBJ1-1, with D unresolved. Trimming took off 3 bases at V and 0 bases at J, with 8 bases between the two ends. The CDR3 sequence is 14 residues long. The V gene's germline CDR1 is SGHAT and CDR2 FQNNGV. The CDR3 DNA is TGTGCCAGCAGCTTTGGGCAGCTGAACACTGAAGCTTTCTTT. It encodes CASSFGQLNTEAFF. Filled out from reference TRBV11-2 and TRBJ1-1, the complete variable domain reads EAGVAQSPRYKIIEKRQSVAFWCNPISGHATLYWYQQILGQGPKLLIQFQNNGVVDDSQLPKDRFSAERLKGVDSTLKIQPAKLEDSAVYLCASSFGQLNTEAFFGQGTRLTVV.

J is TRBJ2-7 and V is TRBV6-1, with D maybe TRBD1 (5 bases). The germline V gene encodes CDR1 MNHNS and CDR2 SASEGT. CDR3 length: 14 amino acids. V shed 6 bases and J shed 5 bases, with 17 bases lying between them. CDR3 sequence reads: CASRRAAGLNEQYF. The DNA of the CDR3 is TGTGCCAGCAGAAGGGCGGCAGGGCTCAACGAGCAGTACTTC.

The chain employs TRBV7-2 and TRBJ2-3, with D possibly matching TRBD2 (5 bases). Germline V lookup: CDR1 SGHTA, CDR2 FQGNSA. The CDR3 loop spans 15 amino acids. V was clipped by 3 bases and J by 4 bases, with 14 bases between them. CDR3 amino acids: CASSFRGNMADTQYF. The CDR3 nucleotides read TGTGCCAGCAGCTTTCGGGGTAATATGGCAGATACGCAGTATTTT.

This chain joins TRBV10-2 and TRBJ2-7; 8 bases align to TRBD1. V lost 3 bases, J lost 3 bases, and 4 bases stayed unmatched. Per germline, CDR1 WSHSY and CDR2 SAAADI. This CDR3 is built from 14 residues. The CDR3 coding sequence is TGCGCCAGCAGTGACAGGGGGCGTAACTACGAGCAGTACTTC. Translating it yields CASSDRGRNYEQYF.

The chain is built from TRBV9 and TRBJ2-7; TRBD1 matches at 10 bases. Germline V gene lookup returns CDR1 SGDLS and CDR2 YYNGEE. The CDR3 extends over 17 amino acids. V was clipped by 4 bases and J by 7 bases; unmatched bases: 17. CDR3 amino acids: CASSPQVGGTGAREQYF. As DNA, the CDR3 is TGTGCCAGCAGCCCTCAAGTAGGGGGGACAGGGGCGCGGGAGCAGTACTTC.

V is TRBV6-5 and J is TRBJ2-3; 10 bases are shared with TRBD1. The CDR3 is 16 amino acids. The V gene end was trimmed by 0 bases and the J gene end by 4 bases; junction bases not matched to a gene: 4. Germline loops: CDR1 MNHEY, CDR2 SVGAGI. The CDR3 region is CASSYSGTGVPDTQYF. The CDR3, as DNA: TGTGCCAGCAGTTACTCAGGGACAGGGGTTCCAGATACGCAGTATTTT.

The CDR3 bases are TGTGCCAGCAGCTTATACGCAGGGATGAACACTGAAGCTTTCTTT. Residues: CASSLYAGMNTEAFF. The gene calls are TRBV11-2 and TRBJ1-1, with D possibly TRBD1 on 5 matching bases. The V gene's germline CDR1 is SGHAT and CDR2 FQNNGV. The CDR3 has 15 amino acids. Between the trimmed V and J ends, which lost 2 bases and 0 bases, there was a span of 10 bases.

V and J are TRBV6-4 and TRBJ2-5, with TRBD2 matching 9 bases. With V trimmed by 4 bases and J by 1 base, 4 bases remained unmatched. This CDR3 is built from 15 residues. CDR1 and CDR2 from the germline V gene are MRHNA and SNTAGT. CDR3 bases: TGTGCCAGCAGTGTGGTAGCGGGGGCCCAAGAGACCCAGTACTTC. Protein product: CASSVVAGAQETQYF.

The chain is built from TRBV5-1 and TRBJ2-1; 11 nucleotides align to TRBD2. This CDR3 has 16 residues. V was clipped by 3 bases and J by 0 bases; unmatched bases: 2. Germline loops: CDR1 SGHRS, CDR2 YFSETQ. The CDR3 DNA is TGCGCCAGCAGCTCCGGGACTAGCGGCTCCTACAATGAGCAGTTCTTC. Translation gives CASSSGTSGSYNEQFF.

The chain couples TRBV10-3 to TRBJ2-1; no definite D call. The CDR3 extends over 13 amino acids. In germline, CDR1 is ENHRY, CDR2 SYGVKD. V was pared by 4 bases and J by 4 bases, with 8 bases between. For the CDR3, the DNA is TGTGCCATCAGTGTGGTTCAGTACAATGAGCAGTTCTTC. This codes for CAISVVQYNEQFF.

The rearrangement joins TRBV4-2 to TRBJ2-7; 10 bases agree with TRBD1. With V trimmed by 1 base and J by 1 base, 7 bases remained unmatched. This CDR3 region has 17 residues. CDR1 is LGHNA, CDR2 YNFKEQ, per germline. CDR3 coding DNA: TGTGCCAGCAGCCAAGGTACCGGGACAGGGGAATCCTACGAGCAGTACTTC. This translates into CASSQGTGTGESYEQYF.

J is TRBJ2-5 and V is TRBV29-1; weak D call: TRBD1 (7 bases). This CDR3 has 15 residues. Germline V gene sequence: CDR1 SQVTM, CDR2 ANQGSEA. The germline V and J ends were trimmed by 3 bases and 5 bases, with 19 bases remaining between them. The DNA for the CDR3 is TGCAGCGTTGATAGTGACCCGACAGGGAGGGAGACCCAGTACTTC. Protein sequence: CSVDSDPTGRETQYF.

V and J are TRBV6-5 and TRBJ2-5, with 12 positions matching TRBD2. The CDR3 sequence is 15 residues long. Germline V gene data show CDR1 as MNHEY and CDR2 as SVGAGI. V lost 4 bases and J lost 3; bases outside the gene matches: 3. CDR3 protein: CASSSRTSGEETQYF. The DNA of the CDR3 is TGTGCCAGCAGTTCGCGGACTAGCGGGGAAGAGACCCAGTACTTC.

Only one count was recorded for this clone. V gene TRBV7-2 combines with J gene TRBJ2-1, with D possibly matching TRBD2 (6 bases). The V end lost 5 bases, the J end lost 6 bases, and 26 bases lay between the germline ends. From germline, CDR1 is SGHTA and CDR2 FQGNSA. The CDR3 runs to 18 residues. The CDR3 here is CASSLHSPFREPTNEQFF. DNA of the CDR3: TGTGCCAGCAGCCTACATAGCCCGTTTCGGGAGCCAACCAATGAGCAGTTCTTC.

The V call is TRBV4-2, the J call TRBJ2-7, with TRBD2 matching 14 bases. CDR1 and CDR2 (germline): LGHNA, YNFKEQ. V lost 2 bases and J lost 2; bases outside the gene matches: 14. The CDR3 is 20 residues long. The CDR3 sequence is CASSQHGGTSGRLVTYEQYF. DNA of the CDR3: TGTGCCAGCAGCCAACATGGGGGGACTAGCGGGAGATTAGTTACCTACGAGCAGTACTTC.

This chain uses TRBV19 with TRBJ2-7, with D perhaps matching TRBD2 (6 bases). Germline V CDR1 and CDR2: LNHDA, SQIVND (reference sequence). Trimming left V 3 bases short and J 2 bases short, with 14 bases between. This CDR3 is 15 amino acids long. CDR3 residues: CASSIDETGAYEQYF. CDR3 DNA: TGTGCCAGTAGTATCGACGAAACGGGGGCCTACGAGCAGTACTTC.

This rearrangement joins TRBV7-6 to TRBJ1-3, with unresolved D. The CDR3 spans 15 residues. Looked up from germline, CDR1 is SGHVS and CDR2 is FNYEAQ. The V end was cut by 2 bases, the J end by 1 base, with 9 bases between. The CDR3: CASSLSWLSGNTIYF. CDR3 DNA: TGTGCCAGCAGCTTATCATGGCTTTCTGGAAACACCATATATTTT.